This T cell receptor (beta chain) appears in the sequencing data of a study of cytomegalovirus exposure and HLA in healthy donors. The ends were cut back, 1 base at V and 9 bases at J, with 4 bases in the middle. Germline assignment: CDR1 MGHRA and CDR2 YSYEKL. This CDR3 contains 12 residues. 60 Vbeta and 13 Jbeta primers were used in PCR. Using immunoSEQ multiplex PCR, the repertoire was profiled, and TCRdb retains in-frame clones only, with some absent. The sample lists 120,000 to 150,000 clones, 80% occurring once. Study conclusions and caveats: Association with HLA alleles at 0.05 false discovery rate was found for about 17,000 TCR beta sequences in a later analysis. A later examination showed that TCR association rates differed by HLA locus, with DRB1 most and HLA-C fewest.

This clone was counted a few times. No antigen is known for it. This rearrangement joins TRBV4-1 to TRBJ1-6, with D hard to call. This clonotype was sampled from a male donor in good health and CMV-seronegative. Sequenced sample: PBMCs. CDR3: CASSQGLSPLHF. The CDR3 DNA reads TGCGCCAGCAGCCAAGGGCTTTCACCCCTCCACTTT.